One and the same sample provided the 20 T cell receptor beta chains below, sequenced in a study of OX40 agonist ivuxolimab in advanced cancers. Clones were read by immunoSEQ multiplex PCR, and TCRdb kept only the in-frame ones, dropping some. Of roughly 70,000 clones in the sample, around 90% were seen once. Sequencing used CD4+ or CD8+ T cells sorted from blood, obtained in a trial of the OX40 agonist ivuxolimab. Receptor source: an adult with an advanced solid tumor such as melanoma, head and neck, liver or kidney cancer.

CDR3 residues: CASSEAGSTYEQYF. The CDR3 coding sequence is TGCGCCAGCAGTGAGGCAGGTTCGACTTACGAGCAGTACTTC. The V and J genes are TRBV10-1 and TRBJ2-7; the D is unclear. Deletions cut 2 bases from V and 4 bases from J, with 12 bases between. Germline V gene sequence: CDR1 WNHNN, CDR2 SYGVQD (reference sequence). The CDR3 sequence is 14 residues long.

V is TRBV5-5 and J is TRBJ1-1; no clear D gene. This CDR3 has 14 residues. V lost 2 bases and J lost 1, with 9 bases in between. CDR1 is SGHKS, CDR2 YYEKEE, per germline (reference sequence). For the CDR3, the DNA is TGTGCCAGCAGCTTCGGACTGGGGAACACTGAAGCTTTCTTT. Translated: CASSFGLGNTEAFF. The whole variable domain, remainder taken from reference TRBV5-5 and TRBJ1-1, is DAGVTQSPTHLIKTRGQQVTLRCSPISGHKSVSWYQQVLGQGPQFIFQYYEKEERGRGNFPDRFSARQFPNYSSELNVNALLLGDSALYLCASSFGLGNTEAFFGQGTRLTVV.

The rearrangement joins TRBV29-1 to TRBJ2-7, with a weak D call TRBD2 (6 bases). V shed 6 bases and J shed 3 bases, with 15 bases lying between them. The CDR3 length is 13 residues. Germline V gene sequence: CDR1 SQVTM, CDR2 ANQGSEA. The CDR3 nucleotides are TGCAGCGTGTGCGAAAGGGGAGGCTACGAGCAGTACTTC. It yields the protein CSVCERGGYEQYF.

For the CDR3, the DNA is TGTGCCAGTAGTAGGGGGACAGTGATCTATGGCTACACCTTC. Protein: CASSRGTVIYGYTF. The V and J genes are TRBV19 and TRBJ1-2; 7 positions match TRBD1. The CDR3 contains 14 residues. With 4 bases clipped from V and 4 bases from J, the junction kept 6 bases outside the gene matches. Germline V gene lookup returns CDR1 LNHDA and CDR2 SQIVND (reference sequence).

V usage is TRBV7-8 and J usage is TRBJ2-7, with TRBD2 identical over 14 bases. The CDR3 has 17 residues. With V trimmed by 5 bases and J by 3 bases, 9 bases remained unmatched. Per germline, CDR1 SGHVS and CDR2 FQNEAQ. In nucleotides, the CDR3 is TGTGCCAGCAGCCAGGGACTAGCGGGAGTGAAACGCTACGAGCAGTACTTC. Amino acid sequence: CASSQGLAGVKRYEQYF.

The chain employs TRBV7-3 and TRBJ2-2; TRBD1 matches at 7 bases. CDR3 size: 15 residues. Losses at the gene ends were 5 bases for V and 4 bases for J; bases not matched to a gene: 7. Germline V lookup: CDR1 SGHTA, CDR2 FQGTGA. The CDR3 loop reads CASSPDRAGTGELFF. Written as DNA, the CDR3 is TGTGCCAGCAGCCCCGACAGGGCAGGCACCGGGGAGCTGTTTTTT.

This clone was detected once. This rearrangement joins TRBV4-1 to TRBJ2-7, with D perhaps TRBD1 or TRBD2 (5 bases each). Trimming took off 1 base at V and 2 bases at J, with 12 bases between the two ends. The CDR3 sequence is 15 residues long. In germline, CDR1 is MGHRA, CDR2 YSYEKL. The CDR3 coding sequence is TGCGCCAGCAGCCAAGGGGAGACAGATCCCTACGAGCAGTACTTC. This translates into CASSQGETDPYEQYF.

This clone has just one count. The chain uses TRBV25-1 and TRBJ1-2; tentatively, D is TRBD1 (6 bases). V shed 1 base and J shed 8 bases, with 11 bases lying between them. Germline V gene lookup returns CDR1 MGHDK and CDR2 SYGVNS. There are 13 residues in the CDR3. The CDR3 DNA reads TGTGCCAGCAGTGAATTAACAGGGAGAGGCTACACCTTC. Translation: CASSELTGRGYTF.

This clone was seen a single time. J is TRBJ1-1 and V is TRBV27; maybe TRBD1 (5 bases). Trimming took off 5 bases at V and 0 bases at J, with 19 bases between the two ends. This CDR3 contains 17 residues. CDR1 and CDR2 from the germline V gene are MNHEY and SMNVEV (reference sequence). CDR3 DNA sequence: TGTGCCAGCAGTCTCGGGACCCCAATAGCCCTGAACACTGAAGCTTTCTTT. Translating gives CASSLGTPIALNTEAFF.

The CDR3, as DNA: TGTGCCAGCAGCCCAGTGAGCGGCTTCGAACCGAACGAGCAGTACTTC. This sequence encodes CASSPVSGFEPNEQYF. This rearrangement joins TRBV7-9 to TRBJ2-7; D is perhaps TRBD2 (5 bases). The CDR3 covers 16 residues. Trimming removed 5 bases at V and 5 bases at J, with 22 bases between. The V gene's germline CDR1 is SEHNR and CDR2 FQNEAQ (reference sequence).

The chain is built from TRBV4-1 and TRBJ2-3, with TRBD2 matching 8 bases. The CDR3 covers 14 residues. The germline V gene has CDR1 MGHRA and CDR2 YSYEKL. Trimming at V came to 4 bases and at J to 4 bases, leaving 4 bases not matched to a gene. DNA for the CDR3: TGCGCCAGCAGCCTTAGCGGGGATCCAGATACGCAGTATTTT. Amino acid sequence: CASSLSGDPDTQYF.

The gene calls are TRBV7-9 and TRBJ2-7; TRBD1 or TRBD2 may be the D gene (5 bases each). This CDR3 has 15 amino acids. From germline, CDR1 is SEHNR and CDR2 FQNEAQ (reference sequence). The V gene lost 1 base and the J gene lost 2 bases, with 12 bases spanning the gap. The CDR3 DNA reads as TGTGCCAGCAGCTTAGGAGGGACCTCCCCCTACGAGCAGTACTTC. Its protein is CASSLGGTSPYEQYF.

The gene calls are TRBV7-9 and TRBJ2-7; D possibly corresponds to TRBD2 (5 bases). This CDR3 is built from 16 residues. Germline V lookup: CDR1 SEHNR, CDR2 FQNEAQ (reference sequence). V was pared by 1 base and J by 3 bases, with 16 bases between. CDR3 coding DNA: TGTGCCAGCAGCTTAGGCTTTGGCGAGCGGTACTACGAGCAGTACTTC. Its translation is CASSLGFGERYYEQYF.

The CDR3 DNA is TGTGCCAGCAGTTCTAGGTTTACTAGTTTGACGCAGTATTTT. This codes for CASSSRFTSLTQYF. The genes are TRBV28 and TRBJ2-3, with D perhaps matching TRBD2 (5 bases). V lost 4 bases and J 9 bases, leaving 17 bases between the germline ends. The CDR3 spans 14 residues. Germline lookup yields CDR1 MDHEN and CDR2 SYDVKM.

This clone was picked up a small number of times. V and J are TRBV6-1 and TRBJ1-6; D is unclear. V was trimmed by 7 bases and J by 0 bases, leaving 10 bases between them. This CDR3 has 15 amino acids. Germline assignment: CDR1 MNHNS and CDR2 SASEGT. As DNA, the CDR3 is TGTGCCAGCATGGATGAGAGCTCCTATAATTCACCCCTCCACTTT. It is translated as CASMDESSYNSPLHF.

The chain combines TRBV13 with TRBJ1-3; unclear D gene. Germline lookup yields CDR1 PRHDT and CDR2 FYEKMQ (reference sequence). The CDR3 extends over 15 amino acids. The ends were cut back, 0 bases at V and 0 bases at J, with 6 bases in the middle. The CDR3 is CASSLGLDSGNTIYF. The CDR3 nucleotides are TGTGCCAGCAGCTTAGGCTTAGACTCTGGAAACACCATATATTTT.

The chain is built from TRBV15 and TRBJ1-1, with D possibly TRBD1 on 6 matching bases. Trimming pared 5 bases from V and 10 bases from J, leaving 23 bases between. CDR3 size: 15 residues. Looked up from germline, CDR1 is LNHNV and CDR2 is YYDKDF (reference sequence). CDR3 in amino acids: CATSGSLQGLGSAFF. CDR3 DNA sequence: TGTGCCACCAGCGGAAGCCTACAGGGATTGGGGTCAGCTTTCTTT.

The chain joins TRBV27 to TRBJ2-3; TRBD2 aligns across 14 bases. The CDR3 has 15 amino acids. V gave up 6 bases and J gave up 3 bases; unmatched junction bases: 2. CDR1 is MNHEY and CDR2 is SMNVEV in the germline V gene (reference sequence). CDR3 sequence: CASRGTSGSTDTQYF. The CDR3 DNA reads as TGTGCCAGCAGGGGGACTAGCGGGAGTACAGATACGCAGTATTTT.

This clone was picked up one time. The CDR3 reads CASSSLALGVQETQYF. In nucleotides, the CDR3 is TGTGCCAGCAGTTCTCTTGCCCTGGGTGTACAAGAGACCCAGTACTTC. The gene calls are TRBV6-5 and TRBJ2-5; D unclear. This CDR3 comprises 16 residues. V gave up 4 bases and J gave up 2 bases, with 17 bases separating them. Per the germline V gene, CDR1 is MNHEY and CDR2 is SVGAGI.

The rearrangement links TRBV5-1 to TRBJ1-3; D remains unclear. The CDR3 consists of 15 residues. Trimming cost V 0 bases and J 4 bases, with 11 bases left between them. The germline V gene has CDR1 SGHRS and CDR2 YFSETQ. In DNA form, the CDR3 reads TGCGCCAGCAGCTTGGATGTGGGCTCCGGAAACACCATATATTTT. This translates into CASSLDVGSGNTIYF.